Shown below are 15 T cell receptor beta chains from a single sample sequenced in a study of tumor-infiltrating lymphocytes in primary liver carcinoma. The tissue used was unsorted bulk material of roughly 17-31 mg. RNA and DNA were co-extracted from it with the AllPrep DNA/RNA mini kit. cDNA specific to TCR beta was made from roughly 500 ng of total RNA, with a constant-region primer employed for priming. Three rounds of nested multiplex PCR with slightly modified ARM-PCR produced TCR beta libraries. It was with TRBV1-TRBV30 forward primers and a C-beta reverse primer that the first two PCR rounds were run, at about 10 cycles each. MiXCR, run by TCRdb on the multiplex PCR reads, gives a single entry per CDR3 protein. The sample records roughly 100,000 distinct CDR3 sequences, over 55% being singletons. What was sequenced was liver tumor tissue from sampling region 5. The sample's subset: tumor region T5, tumor centre. The origin of the receptors is a woman in her sixties with primary liver carcinoma and hepatitis B virus infection.

A few counts support this clonotype. CDR3 DNA sequence: TGTGCCAGCAGAGATGACAGGGGCCTAGGTTCACCCCTCCACTTT. Amino acids: CASRDDRGLGSPLHF. The rearrangement uses TRBV7-9 and TRBJ1-6, with 8 bases lining up with TRBD1. The trim removed 6 bases at V and 9 bases at J, leaving 10 bases unmatched. This CDR3 comprises 15 residues. The germline CDR1 and CDR2 sequences are SEHNR and FQNEAQ (reference sequence).

Concerning this clonotype: A single base separates this from a much larger clone, so it may be a read error. The chain is built from TRBV6-2 or TRBV6-3 and TRBJ2-1; 8 nucleotides agree with TRBD2. The CDR3 loop spans 16 amino acids. Germline CDR1 is MNHEY and CDR2 is SVGEGT. V shed 2 bases, J shed 7 bases, and the junction held 10 bases outside the gene matches. The CDR3 DNA is TGTGCCAGCAGTTACCCGGGACTAGTGACTAAAAATGAGCAGTTCTTC. Translation gives CASSYPGLVTKNEQFF.

This clonotype was detected many times. V gene TRBV28 combines with J gene TRBJ2-1; D is perhaps TRBD1 (6 bases). Germline assignment: CDR1 MDHEN and CDR2 SYDVKM. This CDR3 is 13 amino acids long. Between the trimmed V and J ends, which lost 2 bases and 10 bases, there was a span of 12 bases. The CDR3 DNA follows: TGTGCCAGCAGTTTAGAGGGGGATAGGGAGCAGTTCTTC. Translation: CASSLEGDREQFF.

On this clonotype: Because it lacks the conserved phenylalanine or tryptophan at the end, this CDR3 is likely a read error. This chain uses TRBV5-1 with TRBJ2-1; 13 positions agree with TRBD2. Germline V CDR1 and CDR2: SGHRS, YFSETQ. This CDR3 contains 17 residues. V was clipped by 5 bases and J by 7 bases; unmatched bases: 12. The CDR3 coding sequence is TGCGCCAGCAGGGATTTCCGCCGGACTAGCGGGAGAAATGAGCAGTTCCTC. Its protein product is CASRDFRRTSGRNEQFL.

This clonotype was counted at least ten times. As DNA, the CDR3 is TGTGCCAGCAGTTTATGGACAGGGGGCCGTCCGGAGGAGCAGTACTTC. Encoded protein: CASSLWTGGRPEEQYF. This chain joins TRBV28 and TRBJ2-7; TRBD1 aligns across 10 bases. V shed 0 bases, J shed 7 bases, and the junction held 9 bases outside the gene matches. The CDR3 has 16 residues. The V gene's germline CDR1 is MDHEN and CDR2 SYDVKM.

In regard to this clonotype: Because the CDR3 is missing its conserved closing phenylalanine or tryptophan, this is likely a read error. The chain combines TRBV5-1 with TRBJ2-4; D call uncertain. Germline V gives CDR1 SGHRS, CDR2 YFSETQ. The CDR3 covers 14 residues. In nucleotides, the CDR3 is TGCCCCAGCAGCACACAGTTAGCCAAAAACATTCAGTACCTC. Translating gives CPSSTQLAKNIQYL.

Regarding this clonotype: At one end the junction does not follow the germline gene, possibly because of a read error. V gene TRBV6-5 combines with J gene TRBJ1-4; perhaps TRBD1 as D (5 bases). CDR1 is MNHEY and CDR2 is SVGAGI in the germline V gene. This CDR3 has 13 residues. Here the CDR3 DNA reads TGTGTCAGCAGTTACAGGCTAAATGAAGAACTGTTTTTT. Protein product: CVSSYRLNEELFF.

As concerns this clonotype: At one end, the junction sequence differs from germline, possibly due to a read error. In DNA, the CDR3 is TGTGCCGGCAGTGAAACGCTAGGGCCAAATCAGCCCCAGCATTTT. As protein: CAGSETLGPNQPQHF. The chain combines TRBV6-1 with TRBJ1-5, with D uncertain. The CDR3 consists of 15 residues. Germline values: CDR1 MNHNS, CDR2 SASEGT.

As for this clonotype: The limits of the CDR3 on the DNA are not certain, so only TCRdb's listed CDR3 is given. The chain joins TRBV29-1 to TRBJ2-6; the table calls TRBD1, which could not be checked here. Germline CDR1 and CDR2: SQVTM and ANQGSEA. The CDR3 is 15 residues long, counting both termini. Here the CDR3 reads CSVVGEGTGANVLAF.

V is TRBV29-1 and J is TRBJ2-4, with 7 bases matching TRBD2. The V gene's germline CDR1 is SQVTM and CDR2 ANQGSEA. V was pared by 4 bases and J by 3 bases, with 6 bases of the junction left unmatched. This CDR3 contains 14 residues. CDR3 bases: TGCAGCGTTGGGGGGGGGTCAGTCAAAAACATTCAGTACTTC. Amino acid sequence: CSVGGGSVKNIQYF.

This clonotype is medium-sized (0.01 to 0.1%) within its sample. This chain links TRBV11-2 with TRBJ2-7, with D perhaps TRBD1 (5 bases). The CDR3 is 16 residues long. Germline V gene lookup returns CDR1 SGHAT and CDR2 FQNNGV. V was shortened by 0 bases and J by 2 bases, with 14 bases between the two germline ends. The CDR3 DNA follows: TGTGCCAGCAGCTTAGATTTTGCTGGGGCCCCCTACGAGCAGTACTTC. It codes for CASSLDFAGAPYEQYF.

Concerning this clonotype: A much bigger clone sits one base away, suggesting this may be a read error. The V call is TRBV28, the J call TRBJ1-5; D is ambiguous. V was trimmed by 2 bases and J by 8 bases, leaving 10 bases between them. The length of the CDR3 is 13 residues. Germline V CDR1 and CDR2: MDHEN, SYDVKM. CDR3 DNA: TGTGCCAGCAGTTTACCCAACCTAGAGCCCCAGCATTTT. This encodes CASSLPNLEPQHF.

This clonotype was observed a few times. This chain uses TRBV28 with TRBJ2-3; D remains ambiguous. The V gene's germline CDR1 is MDHEN and CDR2 SYDVKM. The CDR3 spans 16 residues. V was clipped by 3 bases and J by 6 bases, with 19 bases between them. The CDR3 spells CASSFPPRRNTDTQYF. The CDR3 DNA is TGTGCCAGCAGTTTCCCCCCCCGGCGAAATACGGATACGCAGTATTTT.

This clonotype was seen a few times. It may be a read error: a sequence one base away is much more abundant. This chain connects TRBV6-2 or TRBV6-3 to TRBJ2-1; 7 positions match TRBD1. The CDR3 totals 15 residues. CDR1 is MNHEY, CDR2 SVGEGT, per germline. CDR3 DNA: TGTGCCAGCAGTTACATGGGACAGCTTTACAATGGGCAGTTCTTC. Residues: CASSYMGQLYNGQFF.

Comment on this clonotype: Being one base from a much bigger clone, this may be a read error. This chain links TRBV30 with TRBJ2-5, with 7 bases that match TRBD1. Germline assignment: CDR1 GTSNPN and CDR2 SVGIG (reference sequence). The CDR3 is 16 amino acids. In DNA form, the CDR3 reads TGTGCCTGGAGACGGGGACAGTCTCCTGTCCAAGAGACCCAGAACTTC. It yields the protein CAWRRGQSPVQETQNF.